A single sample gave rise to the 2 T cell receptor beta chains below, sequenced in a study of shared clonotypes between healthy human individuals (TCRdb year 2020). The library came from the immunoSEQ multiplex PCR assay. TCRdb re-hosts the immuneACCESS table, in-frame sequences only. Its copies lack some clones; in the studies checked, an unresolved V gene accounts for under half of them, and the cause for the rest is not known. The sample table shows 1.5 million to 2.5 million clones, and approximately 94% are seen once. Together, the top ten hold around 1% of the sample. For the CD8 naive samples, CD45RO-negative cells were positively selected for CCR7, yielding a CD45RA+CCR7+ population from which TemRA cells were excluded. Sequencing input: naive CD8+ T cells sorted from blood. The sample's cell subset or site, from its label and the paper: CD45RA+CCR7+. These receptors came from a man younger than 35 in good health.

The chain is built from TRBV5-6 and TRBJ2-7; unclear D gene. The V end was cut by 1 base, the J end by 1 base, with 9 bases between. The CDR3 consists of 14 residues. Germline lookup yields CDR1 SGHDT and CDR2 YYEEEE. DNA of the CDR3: TGTGCCAGCAGCTTGAGTCTACTATCCTACGAGCAGTACTTC. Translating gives CASSLSLLSYEQYF.

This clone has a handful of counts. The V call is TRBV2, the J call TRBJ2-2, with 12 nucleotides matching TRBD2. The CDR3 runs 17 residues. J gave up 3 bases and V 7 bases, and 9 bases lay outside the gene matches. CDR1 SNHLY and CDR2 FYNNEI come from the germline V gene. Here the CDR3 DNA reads TGTGCCAGCATTGATACTAGCGGGGGGACTCACACCGGGGAGCTGTTTTTT. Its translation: CASIDTSGGTHTGELFF.